This T cell receptor (beta chain) was captured in a study of shared clonotypes between healthy human individuals (dated by TCRdb to about 2020). Regarding the study in general: The cohort comprised a couple of women and a few men aged 18 to 49 years. For each donor, three plates each were used for CD4 naive and CD4 memory, two plates were used for CD8 naive, and one plate was used for CD8 memory. The study deeply sequenced blood TCR repertoires of about 5 healthy adults to estimate repertoire size and the extent of clonotype sharing between individuals. Libraries were prepared and TCR repertoires were sequenced by different laboratories using diverse techniques, in order to increase sequencing depth and limit assay-specific biases. Between about 0.85 and 10 billion PBMCs per donor were obtained by leukapheresis. Study-level results and caveats: Pairwise subsampling led to the expectation that sequencing depth would affect the degree of clonotype sharing among donors. Even with the large sequencing depth, rarefaction of the sorted-subset datasets indicated that sequencing was incomplete. Only blood was sampled, and tissue TCR repertoires likely differ from those in blood. Because the study included a small number of donors, the genetic and exposure-history diversity represented was limited. Compared with non-shared clonotypes, clonotypes shared by all four sorted-subset donors had higher generation probabilities. Sharing across several donors was observed for around 5% of naive CD4, about 4% of naive CD8, 2% to 2.5% of memory CD4, and about 0.4% of memory CD8 clonotypes. Naive subsets generally had larger estimated clonotype richness than memory subsets did.

V gives up 3 bases and J gives up 6 bases, and the segment between their germline ends measures 4 bases. Via the germline V gene (reference sequence), CDR1 is SGHNT and CDR2 YYREEE. The CDR3 has 11 amino acids, counting the end cysteine and phenylalanine. The DNA shown is the 33-base CDR3, in frame from base 1. CD8 naive samples consisted of CD45RO-negative cells that were positively selected for CCR7, yielding a CD45RA+CCR7+ population without TemRA cells. Donors were healthy HIV-negative adults with no recently reported acute infections or vaccinations. Only Caucasian adults living in Nashville, Tennessee, USA were represented among the donors. Blood was obtained by leukapheresis, after which PBMCs were separated by Ficoll-Histopaque density gradient centrifugation and cryopreserved in liquid nitrogen vapor phase. Analytical flow cytometry was used to check the purity and quantity of every magnetically sorted T cell population. Each sorted fraction had its genomic DNA isolated and then quantified by UV absorbance on a Nanodrop 2000c.

Using the deep immunoSEQ assay, multiplex PCR amplified TCR CDR3 regions from genomic DNA. Genomic DNA extracted from each cell subset was distributed evenly over all wells of several immunoSEQ 96-well plates, and each plate served as one replicate. For sorted subsets, around 0.2 ug of genomic DNA, equivalent to around 31,000 T cell genomes, went into each replicate PCR. The purified libraries were quantified using a Qubit 3.0 fluorometer, sized with a Bioanalyzer 2100, and then quantified again using the KAPA Library Quantification kit. Every immunoSEQ 96-well plate was sequenced on a dedicated single-read 150-cycle Illumina NextSeq 550 flow cell. Processing in the source paper ran as follows. The immunoSEQ output contained only junctional sequences without quality scores, so filtering could not match that applied to full-length reads. To assign V/J genes and CDR3, sequences were annotated against IMGT germline references using PyIR, a Python wrapper for IgBLAST v1.9. Any read was removed if the V/J assignment was weak (E-value above 1e-6), the CDR3 was missing, or the read contained stop codons, out-of-frame junctions, or ambiguous translated residues. A V3J clonotype was defined by an identical inferred V gene, J gene, and CDR3 amino acid sequence. To compute the percentage overlap between repertoires, the number of shared unique clonotypes was divided by the size of the smaller repertoire. RTK rarefaction, the Chao1 estimator, and Recon v2.1 estimates of unobserved clonotypes were used to assess repertoire richness. Generation probabilities for all TCRbeta clonotypes obtained by the gDNA method from a handful of donors were computed using OLGA. TCRdb carries this immuneACCESS record with in-frame sequences only. Its versions omit some clonotypes, under half of them owing to an unresolved V gene in the studies checked, with the rest unexplained. Clonal size and the V and J genes are those of that table, whereas D and trimming came from the DNA. Recorded for this sample are hundreds of thousands of clones; 96% of them occurred a single time. 0.11% of the sample rests with the top ten.

This clone came up once. Its target antigen remains unknown. No per-base quality is available; no much larger clone lies one base away. The source material was naive CD8+ T cells sorted from blood. The sample's cell subset or site label, decoded: CD45RA+CCR7+. This sequence originates from a woman under 40 in good health. The chain was built from TRBV5-4 and TRBJ2-1; the D gene assignment is ambiguous. The CDR3 region: CASSWGNEQFF. The DNA is as follows: TGTGCCAGCAGCTGGGGCAATGAGCAGTTCTTC.